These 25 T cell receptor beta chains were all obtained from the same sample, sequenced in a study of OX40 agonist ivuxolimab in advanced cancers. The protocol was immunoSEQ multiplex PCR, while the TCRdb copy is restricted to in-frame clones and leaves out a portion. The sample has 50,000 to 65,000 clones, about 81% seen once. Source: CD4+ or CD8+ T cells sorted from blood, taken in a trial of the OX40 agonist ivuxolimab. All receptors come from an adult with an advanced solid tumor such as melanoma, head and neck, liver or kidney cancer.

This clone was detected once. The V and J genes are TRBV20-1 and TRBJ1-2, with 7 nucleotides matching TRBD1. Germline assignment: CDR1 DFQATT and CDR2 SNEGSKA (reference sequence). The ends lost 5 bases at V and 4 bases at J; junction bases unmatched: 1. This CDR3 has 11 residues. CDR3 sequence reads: CSASGGYGYTF. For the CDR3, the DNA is TGCAGTGCTTCAGGGGGCTATGGCTACACCTTC.

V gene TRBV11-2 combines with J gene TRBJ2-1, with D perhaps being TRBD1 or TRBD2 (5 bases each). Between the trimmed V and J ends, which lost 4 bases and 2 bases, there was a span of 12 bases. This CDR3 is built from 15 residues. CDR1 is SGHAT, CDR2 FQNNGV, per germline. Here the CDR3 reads CASSSTGQTYNEQFF. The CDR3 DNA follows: TGTGCCAGCAGCTCCACGGGGCAGACCTACAATGAGCAGTTCTTC.

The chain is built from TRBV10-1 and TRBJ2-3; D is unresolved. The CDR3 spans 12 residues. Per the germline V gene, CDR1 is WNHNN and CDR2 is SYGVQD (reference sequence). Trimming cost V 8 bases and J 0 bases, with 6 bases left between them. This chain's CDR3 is CASGDSTDTQYF. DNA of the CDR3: TGCGCCAGCGGCGACAGCACAGATACGCAGTATTTT.

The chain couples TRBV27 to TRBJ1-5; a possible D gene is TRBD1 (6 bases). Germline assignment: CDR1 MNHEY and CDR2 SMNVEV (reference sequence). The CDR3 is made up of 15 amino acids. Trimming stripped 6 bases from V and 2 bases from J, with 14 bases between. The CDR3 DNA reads TGTGCCAGCAGGCCTCAGGGGAGTCGCAATCAGCCCCAGCATTTT. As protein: CASRPQGSRNQPQHF.

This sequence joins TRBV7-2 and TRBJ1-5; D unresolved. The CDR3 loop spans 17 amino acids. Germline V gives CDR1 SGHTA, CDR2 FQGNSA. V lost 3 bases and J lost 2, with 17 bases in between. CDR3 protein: CASSFHSRGIGNQPQHF. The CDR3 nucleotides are TGTGCCAGCAGCTTCCACTCTCGAGGGATCGGCAATCAGCCCCAGCATTTT.

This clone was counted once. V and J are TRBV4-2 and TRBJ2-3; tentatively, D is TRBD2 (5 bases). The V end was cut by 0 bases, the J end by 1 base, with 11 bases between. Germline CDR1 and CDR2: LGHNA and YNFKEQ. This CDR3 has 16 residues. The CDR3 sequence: CASSQESSPRTDTQYF. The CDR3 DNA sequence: TGTGCCAGCAGCCAAGAATCTAGCCCCCGCACAGATACGCAGTATTTT.

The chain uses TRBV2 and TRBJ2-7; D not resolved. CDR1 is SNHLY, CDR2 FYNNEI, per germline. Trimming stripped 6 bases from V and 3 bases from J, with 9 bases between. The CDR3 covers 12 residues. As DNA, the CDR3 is TGTGCCAGCAGGCTTGTCAGCTACGAGCAGTACTTC. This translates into CASRLVSYEQYF. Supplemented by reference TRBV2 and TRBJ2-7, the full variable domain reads EPEVTQTPSHQVTQMGQEVILRCVPISNHLYFYWYRQILGQKVEFLVSFYNNEISEKSEIFDDQFSVERPDGSNFTLKIRSTKLEDSAMYFCASRLVSYEQYFGPGTRLTVT.

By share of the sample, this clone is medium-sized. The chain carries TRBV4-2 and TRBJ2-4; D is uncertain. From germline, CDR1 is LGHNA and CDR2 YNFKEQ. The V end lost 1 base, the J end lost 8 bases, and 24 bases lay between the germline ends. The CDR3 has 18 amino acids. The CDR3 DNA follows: TGTGCCAGCAGCCAAGTGGATTTCCGCGGTCTCCCGCTGGACATTCAGTACTTC. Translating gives CASSQVDFRGLPLDIQYF.

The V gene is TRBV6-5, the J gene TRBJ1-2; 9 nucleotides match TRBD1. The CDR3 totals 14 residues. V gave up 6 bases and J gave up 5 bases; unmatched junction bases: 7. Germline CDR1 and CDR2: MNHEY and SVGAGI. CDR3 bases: TGTGCCAGCAGCTCCACAGGGGGCGCATATGGCTACACCTTC. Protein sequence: CASSSTGGAYGYTF.

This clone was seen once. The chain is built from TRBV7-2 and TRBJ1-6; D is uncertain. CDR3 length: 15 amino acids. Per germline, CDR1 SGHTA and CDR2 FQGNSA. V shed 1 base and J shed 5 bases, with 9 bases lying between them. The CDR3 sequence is CASSLVGVDNSPLHF. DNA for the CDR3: TGTGCCAGCAGCTTAGTTGGGGTTGATAATTCACCCCTCCACTTT. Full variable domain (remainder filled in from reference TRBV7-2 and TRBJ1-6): GAGVSQSPSNKVTEKGKDVELRCDPISGHTALYWYRQSLGQGLEFLIYFQGNSAPDKSGLPSDRFSAERTGGSVSTLTIQRTQQEDSAVYLCASSLVGVDNSPLHFGNGTRLTVT.

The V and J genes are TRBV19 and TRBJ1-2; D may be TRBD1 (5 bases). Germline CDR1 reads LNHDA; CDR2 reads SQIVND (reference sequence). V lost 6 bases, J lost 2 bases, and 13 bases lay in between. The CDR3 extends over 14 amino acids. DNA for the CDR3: TGTGCCAGTAGACCCTACAGGCCGAACTATGGCTACACCTTC. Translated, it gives CASRPYRPNYGYTF. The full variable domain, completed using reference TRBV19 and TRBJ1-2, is DGGITQSPKYLFRKEGQNVTLSCEQNLNHDAMYWYRQDPGQGLRLIYYSQIVNDFQKGDIAEGYSVSREKKESFPLTVTSAQKNPTAFYLCASRPYRPNYGYTFGSGTRLTVV.

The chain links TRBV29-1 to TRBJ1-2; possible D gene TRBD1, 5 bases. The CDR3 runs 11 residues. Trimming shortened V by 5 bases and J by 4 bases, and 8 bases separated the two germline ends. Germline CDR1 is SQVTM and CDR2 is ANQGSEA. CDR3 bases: TGCAGCGTTTGGGGGAGCTATGGCTACACCTTC. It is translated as CSVWGSYGYTF. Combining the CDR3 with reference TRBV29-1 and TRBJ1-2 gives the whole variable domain SAVISQKPSRDICQRGTSLTIQCQVDSQVTMMFWYRQQPGQSLTLIATANQGSEATYESGFVIDKFPISRPNLTFSTLTVSNMSPEDSSIYLCSVWGSYGYTFGSGTRLTVV.

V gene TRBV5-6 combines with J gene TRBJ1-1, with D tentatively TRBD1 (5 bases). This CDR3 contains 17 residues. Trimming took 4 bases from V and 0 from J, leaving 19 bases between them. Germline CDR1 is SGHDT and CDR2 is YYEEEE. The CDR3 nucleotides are TGTGCCAGCAGCCGGGGGTCACGGACACGAATGAACACTGAAGCTTTCTTT. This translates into CASSRGSRTRMNTEAFF. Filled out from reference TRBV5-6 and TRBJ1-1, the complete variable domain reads DAGVTQSPTHLIKTRGQQVTLRCSPKSGHDTVSWYQQALGQGPQFIFQYYEEEERQRGNFPDRFSGHQFPNYSSELNVNALLLGDSALYLCASSRGSRTRMNTEAFFGQGTRLTVV.

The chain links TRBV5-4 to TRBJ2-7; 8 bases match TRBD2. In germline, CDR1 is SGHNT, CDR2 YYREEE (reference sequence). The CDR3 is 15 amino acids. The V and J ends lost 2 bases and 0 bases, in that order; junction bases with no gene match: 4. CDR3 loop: CASSFSGGASYEQYF. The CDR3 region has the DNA TGTGCCAGCAGCTTTTCGGGGGGGGCCTCCTACGAGCAGTACTTC.

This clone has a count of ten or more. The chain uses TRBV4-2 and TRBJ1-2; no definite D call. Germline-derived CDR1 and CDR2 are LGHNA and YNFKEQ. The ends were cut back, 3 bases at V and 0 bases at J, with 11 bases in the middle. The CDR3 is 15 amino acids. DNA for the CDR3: TGTGCCAGCAGCCATTCCGGGCTGACTAACTATGGCTACACCTTC. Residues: CASSHSGLTNYGYTF.

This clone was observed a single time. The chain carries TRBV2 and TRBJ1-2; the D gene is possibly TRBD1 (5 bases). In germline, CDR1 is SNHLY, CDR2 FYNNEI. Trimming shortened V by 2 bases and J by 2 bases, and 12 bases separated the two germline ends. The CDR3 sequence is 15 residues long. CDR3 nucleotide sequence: TGTGCCAGCAGTGAAAATCGGGACGCAAACTATGGCTACACCTTC. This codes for CASSENRDANYGYTF.

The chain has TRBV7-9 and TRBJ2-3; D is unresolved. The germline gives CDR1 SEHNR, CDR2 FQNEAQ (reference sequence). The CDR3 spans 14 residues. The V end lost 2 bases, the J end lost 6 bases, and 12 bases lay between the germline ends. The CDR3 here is CASSLIGLLDTQYF. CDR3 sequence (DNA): TGTGCCAGCAGCTTAATCGGCCTGCTCGATACGCAGTATTTT.

The CDR3 loop reads CAISPGGRETQYF. In DNA, the CDR3 is TGTGCCATCAGTCCAGGGGGAAGGGAGACCCAGTACTTC. This chain uses TRBV10-3 with TRBJ2-5; 7 bases line up with TRBD1. V lost 5 bases and J lost 5; bases outside the gene matches: 5. The V gene's germline CDR1 is ENHRY and CDR2 SYGVKD. The CDR3 sequence is 13 residues long.

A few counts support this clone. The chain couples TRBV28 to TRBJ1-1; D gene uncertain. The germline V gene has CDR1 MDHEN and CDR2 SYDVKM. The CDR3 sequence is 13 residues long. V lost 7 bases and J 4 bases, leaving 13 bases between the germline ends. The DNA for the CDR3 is TGTGCCAGCAAAATGGGGAGGGCCACTGAAGCTTTCTTT. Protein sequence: CASKMGRATEAFF.

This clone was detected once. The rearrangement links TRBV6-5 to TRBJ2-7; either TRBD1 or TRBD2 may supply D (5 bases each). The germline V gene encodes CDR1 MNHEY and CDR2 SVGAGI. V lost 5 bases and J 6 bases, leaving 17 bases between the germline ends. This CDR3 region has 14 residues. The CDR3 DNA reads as TGTGCCAGCAGTGACCAGGGACGAGGAACCGAGCAGTACTTC. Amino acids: CASSDQGRGTEQYF.

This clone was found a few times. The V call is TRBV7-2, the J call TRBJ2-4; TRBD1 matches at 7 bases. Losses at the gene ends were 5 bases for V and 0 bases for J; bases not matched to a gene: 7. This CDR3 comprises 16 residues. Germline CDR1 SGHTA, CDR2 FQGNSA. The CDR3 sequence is CASSQRQGLAKNIQYF. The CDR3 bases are TGTGCCAGCAGCCAGAGACAGGGCCTAGCCAAAAACATTCAGTACTTC.

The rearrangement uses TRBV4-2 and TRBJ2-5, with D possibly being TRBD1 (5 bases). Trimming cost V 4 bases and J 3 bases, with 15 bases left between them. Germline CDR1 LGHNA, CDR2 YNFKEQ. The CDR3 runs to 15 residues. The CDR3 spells CASSRPGQGEETQYF. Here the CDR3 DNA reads TGTGCCAGCAGCCGGCCTGGGCAGGGCGAAGAGACCCAGTACTTC.

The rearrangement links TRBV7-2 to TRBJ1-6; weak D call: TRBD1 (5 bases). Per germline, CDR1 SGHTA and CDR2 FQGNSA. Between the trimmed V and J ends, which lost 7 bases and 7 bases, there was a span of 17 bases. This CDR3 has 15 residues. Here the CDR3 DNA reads TGTGCCAGCACCCTAAGGCGGCAGGGAAATTCACCCCTCCACTTT. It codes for CASTLRRQGNSPLHF.

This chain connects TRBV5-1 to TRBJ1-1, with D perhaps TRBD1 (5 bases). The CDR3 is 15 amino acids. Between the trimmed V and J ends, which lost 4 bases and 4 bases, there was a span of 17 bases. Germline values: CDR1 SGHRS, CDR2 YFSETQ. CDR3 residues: CASSQGTAFGTEAFF. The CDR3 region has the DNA TGCGCCAGCAGCCAAGGGACCGCATTCGGCACTGAAGCTTTCTTT.

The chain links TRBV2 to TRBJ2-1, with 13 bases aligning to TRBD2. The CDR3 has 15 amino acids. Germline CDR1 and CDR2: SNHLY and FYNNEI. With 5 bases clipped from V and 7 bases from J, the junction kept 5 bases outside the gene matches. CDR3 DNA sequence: TGTGCCAGCAGTCTACTAGCGGGGGGGAATAATGAGCAGTTCTTC. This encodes CASSLLAGGNNEQFF.